Each of the 26 T cell receptor beta chains below was sequenced from the same sample in a study of T cells in Graves' hyperthyroidism and ophthalmopathy. Amplification of TCR beta CDR3 regions was performed using RNA transcripts as template. TCR CDR3 underwent first-round RT-PCR with the HTBI primer set. TCRdb redid the calling of the multiplex PCR reads with MiXCR, one entry per CDR3 protein. The table has 540,000 or so distinct CDR3 sequences, approximately 44% seen once; the top ten hold around 20%. Sequencing was done on a sample of peripheral blood or thyroid tissue (not recorded which). These receptors were taken from an adult woman with Graves' disease, either hyperthyroidism or ophthalmopathy (not recorded which).

This clonotype was detected many times. This rearrangement joins TRBV5-1 to TRBJ2-7, with 12 bases matching TRBD2. The CDR3 spans 14 residues. V was pared by 5 bases and J by 7 bases, with 7 bases of the junction left unmatched. In germline, CDR1 is SGHRS, CDR2 YFSETQ. CDR3 DNA: TGCGCCAGCAGGCTAGCGGGAGGGCCGCGGGAGCAGTACTTC. It yields the protein CASRLAGGPREQYF.

Note on this clonotype: A read error may explain this, as a much larger clone is one base away. This sequence joins TRBV3-1 and TRBJ1-1; D is possibly TRBD1 (6 bases). This CDR3 contains 12 residues. The V and J ends lost 5 bases and 7 bases respectively, with 11 bases between them. Per the germline V gene, CDR1 is LGHDT and CDR2 is YNNKEL (reference sequence). Here the CDR3 reads CASSFQDSEAFF. CDR3 coding DNA: TGTGCCAGCAGCTTCCAGGACAGTGAAGCTTTCTTT.

This chain connects TRBV10-3 to TRBJ1-3, with D possibly being TRBD1 (5 bases). Trimming shortened V by 4 bases and J by 4 bases, and 11 bases separated the two germline ends. This CDR3 has 14 amino acids. CDR1 is ENHRY, CDR2 SYGVKD, per germline. CDR3 DNA: TGTGCCATCAGTGCGTCGGGGCGAGGAAACACCATATATTTT. This gives the protein CAISASGRGNTIYF.

This clonotype appeared a few times. V usage is TRBV29-1 and J usage is TRBJ1-1; no definite D call. Germline V gene data show CDR1 as SQVTM and CDR2 as ANQGSEA. The germline V and J ends were trimmed by 5 bases and 1 base, with 8 bases remaining between them. This CDR3 comprises 12 residues. This CDR3 is CSVRGRNTEAFF. CDR3 bases: TGCAGCGTTCGAGGGAGGAACACTGAAGCTTTCTTT. Full variable domain (missing parts from reference TRBV29-1 and TRBJ1-1): SAVISQKPSRDICQRGTSLTIQCQVDSQVTMMFWYRQQPGQSLTLIATANQGSEATYESGFVIDKFPISRPNLTFSTLTVSNMSPEDSSIYLCSVRGRNTEAFFGQGTRLTVV.

The sample holds many counts of this clonotype. The CDR3 protein is CASSPREAGEPHEQYF. In DNA, the CDR3 is TGTGCCAGCAGCCCTCGGGAAGCGGGAGAACCCCACGAGCAGTACTTC. The chain combines TRBV4-2 with TRBJ2-7; 8 bases fit TRBD2. The germline gives CDR1 LGHNA, CDR2 YNFKEQ. This CDR3 is built from 16 residues. The ends lost 4 bases at V and 5 bases at J; junction bases unmatched: 13.

V and J are TRBV7-9 and TRBJ2-2; unclear D gene. CDR1 and CDR2 (germline): SEHNR, FQNEAQ (reference sequence). V dropped 5 bases and J dropped 5 bases, with 6 bases sitting between them. This CDR3 comprises 12 residues. The CDR3 DNA sequence: TGTGCCAGCAGCACACAAACCGGGGAGCTGTTTTTT. The encoded protein is CASSTQTGELFF.

This clonotype has just a few counts. This chain connects TRBV7-9 to TRBJ2-7, with 7 bases fitting TRBD1. CDR3 size: 15 residues. The V gene's germline CDR1 is SEHNR and CDR2 FQNEAQ (reference sequence). V trimming: 5 bases; J trimming: 6 bases; junction bases outside the gene matches: 13. The CDR3 bases are TGTGCCAGCAGCCCCCTAGCTAGGGGGCACAGCGAGCAGTACTTC. Protein: CASSPLARGHSEQYF.

This clonotype was observed at least ten times. The CDR3 DNA sequence: TGTGCCAGCAGCTTAACCCCTAGCGGGAGGGGGGGCACCGGGGAGCTGTTTTTT. Amino acids: CASSLTPSGRGGTGELFF. The chain employs TRBV7-3 and TRBJ2-2; 12 bases are a match to TRBD2. The V segment lost 0 bases and the J segment 4 bases; nucleotides outside the gene matches: 6. The germline V gene has CDR1 SGHTA and CDR2 FQGTGA. CDR3 size: 18 residues.

At least ten counts were recorded for this clonotype. V and J are TRBV5-1 and TRBJ1-6; D is perhaps TRBD1 (6 bases). Trimming took 4 bases from V and 9 from J, leaving 17 bases between them. From germline, CDR1 is SGHRS and CDR2 YFSETQ. There are 15 residues in the CDR3. The DNA for the CDR3 is TGCGCCAGCAGCCGCCGGGACAAAAGGACTTCACCCCTCCACTTT. Translation gives CASSRRDKRTSPLHF.

This chain joins TRBV7-9 and TRBJ2-6, with 8 bases matching TRBD1. Germline trimming cut 6 bases from V and 3 bases from J; bases unmatched to any gene: 22. Germline CDR1 is SEHNR and CDR2 is FQNEAQ (reference sequence). This CDR3 spans 21 amino acids. The CDR3 nucleotides read TGTGCCAGCAGTTTCGACAGGGCCGGGACAGGCCCGAAGGTTGGGGCCAACGTCCTGACTTTC. Translating gives CASSFDRAGTGPKVGANVLTF.

The gene calls are TRBV6-1 and TRBJ1-4; D is ambiguous. This CDR3 contains 13 residues. Germline V gene sequence: CDR1 MNHNS, CDR2 SASEGT. The V end lost 5 bases, the J end lost 6 bases, and 10 bases lay between the germline ends. This CDR3 reads CASSRGGHEKLFF. Written as DNA, the CDR3 is TGTGCCAGCAGTAGAGGCGGGCATGAAAAACTGTTTTTT.

The rearrangement uses TRBV7-6 and TRBJ1-4; D is undetermined. The germline gives CDR1 SGHVS, CDR2 FNYEAQ. V lost 1 base and J lost 5, with 20 bases in between. The CDR3 has 18 residues. The CDR3 region is CASSLVASGRVENEKLFF. The CDR3 nucleotides read TGTGCCAGCAGCTTAGTGGCTAGCGGGAGGGTAGAGAATGAAAAACTGTTTTTT.

The rearrangement links TRBV11-2 to TRBJ2-7, with TRBD2 matching 10 bases. This CDR3 has 15 amino acids. V shed 5 bases and J 4 bases; nucleotides not matched to a gene: 8. Germline CDR1 SGHAT, CDR2 FQNNGV. In DNA, the CDR3 is TGTGCCAGCAGCGTGCGAGCGGGAGGGCCTTACGAGCAGTACTTC. It codes for CASSVRAGGPYEQYF.

This clonotype came up many times. This chain joins TRBV7-2 and TRBJ2-7; 7 nucleotides agree with TRBD2. The germline CDR1 and CDR2 sequences are SGHTA and FQGNSA. The CDR3 contains 15 residues. Germline trimming cut 6 bases from V and 3 bases from J; bases unmatched to any gene: 11. Written as DNA, the CDR3 is TGTGCCAGCAGTCACTACTCGGGGACTAACTACGAGCAGTACTTC. This gives the protein CASSHYSGTNYEQYF.

In the case of this clonotype: A clone one base away is much larger, so this may be a read error. The chain combines TRBV5-6 with TRBJ1-3; 8 nucleotides align to TRBD1. The germline V gene has CDR1 SGHDT and CDR2 YYEEEE. Unmatched junction bases numbered 5, after V lost 1 base and J lost 5 bases. The CDR3 loop spans 15 amino acids. CDR3 coding DNA: TGTGCCAGCAGCTTGCCAGGGGGCAATAGAAACACCATATATTTT. This encodes CASSLPGGNRNTIYF. The full variable domain, its missing parts supplied by reference TRBV5-6 and TRBJ1-3, is DAGVTQSPTHLIKTRGQQVTLRCSPKSGHDTVSWYQQALGQGPQFIFQYYEEEERQRGNFPDRFSGHQFPNYSSELNVNALLLGDSALYLCASSLPGGNRNTIYFGEGSWLTVV.

At least ten counts were recorded for this clonotype. The CDR3 nucleotides are TGTGCCAGCAGCGGACGGGACATTAACACTGAAGCTTTCTTT. Amino acids: CASSGRDINTEAFF. This chain uses TRBV9 with TRBJ1-1; D is perhaps TRBD1 (6 bases). Per germline, CDR1 SGDLS and CDR2 YYNGEE. CDR3 length equals 14 residues. With 3 bases removed from V and 2 bases from J, the gap between germline ends came to 11 bases.

This clonotype was seen many times. The V and J genes are TRBV12-3 or TRBV12-4 and TRBJ2-7; TRBD1 might be the D (6 bases). Trimming took off 5 bases at V and 0 bases at J, with 17 bases between the two ends. The CDR3 covers 16 residues. CDR3 sequence (DNA): TGTGCCAGCAGTACCAACAGGGATTTGAGCTCCTACGAGCAGTACTTC. Encoded protein: CASSTNRDLSSYEQYF.

This clonotype was counted at least ten times. The gene calls are TRBV11-2 and TRBJ2-5; 7 bases align to TRBD2. The germline V gene encodes CDR1 SGHAT and CDR2 FQNNGV. J was trimmed by 6 bases and V by 5 bases; bases with no gene match: 9. This CDR3 region has 14 residues. The CDR3 reads CASSASGRVKTQYF. CDR3 DNA sequence: TGTGCCAGCAGCGCGAGTGGGAGGGTGAAGACCCAGTACTTC.

V gene TRBV10-3 combines with J gene TRBJ1-2; a weak D match, TRBD1 (6 bases). Germline V gene data show CDR1 as ENHRY and CDR2 as SYGVKD. Trimming removed 9 bases at V and 5 bases at J, with 13 bases between. CDR3 length equals 12 residues. The CDR3 DNA is TGTGCCATTGGGACATTAGTGTATGGCTACACCTTC. Encoded protein: CAIGTLVYGYTF.

This clonotype occurred a few times. This chain uses TRBV10-3 with TRBJ2-7, with no clear D. This CDR3 spans 12 amino acids. V was cut by 4 bases and J by 2 bases, with 6 bases left in between. CDR1 and CDR2 (germline): ENHRY, SYGVKD. The CDR3 DNA is TGTGCCATCAGTGGGAACACCTACGAGCAGTACTTC. Translating it yields CAISGNTYEQYF.

V usage is TRBV7-2 and J usage is TRBJ2-5, with 7 bases fitting TRBD1. Per the germline V gene, CDR1 is SGHTA and CDR2 is FQGNSA. The trim removed 3 bases at V and 9 bases at J, leaving 1 base unmatched. The CDR3 runs 11 residues. The CDR3 reads CASSFTGAQYF. In DNA, the CDR3 is TGTGCCAGCAGCTTTACAGGGGCCCAGTACTTC.

This chain connects TRBV2 to TRBJ1-2; D might be TRBD1 (6 bases). Between the trimmed V and J ends, which lost 0 bases and 0 bases, there was a span of 17 bases. The CDR3 totals 18 residues. Germline CDR1 is SNHLY and CDR2 is FYNNEI. CDR3 in DNA: TGTGCCAGCAGTGAAGCGGAGCGCCAGCAGGGGACTAACTATGGCTACACCTTC. It codes for CASSEAERQQGTNYGYTF.

This clonotype appeared many times. The chain has TRBV4-1 and TRBJ1-5; 10 bases map to TRBD1. The CDR3 is 15 residues long. Germline assignment: CDR1 MGHRA and CDR2 YSYEKL. V was pared by 1 base and J by 6 bases, with 3 bases of the junction left unmatched. The DNA for the CDR3 is TGCGCCAGCAGCCAAGTCGGACAGGGGGTTCAGCCCCAGCATTTT. The encoded protein is CASSQVGQGVQPQHF.

Remarks on this clonotype: A read error may produce the germline difference seen at one junction end. J is TRBJ1-2 and V is TRBV10-3, with a weak D call TRBD1 (5 bases). This CDR3 is built from 15 residues. Germline V gene sequence: CDR1 ENHRY, CDR2 SYGVKD. In DNA form, the CDR3 reads TGCGCCATCAGTGAGGAAATAGACAGTCTCTATGGCTACACCTTC. Translated: CAISEEIDSLYGYTF.

The chain is built from TRBV5-1 and TRBJ2-2; D perhaps matches TRBD1 (5 bases). The CDR3 runs to 16 residues. V shed 0 bases and J shed 5 bases, with 14 bases lying between them. Germline V gene sequence: CDR1 SGHRS, CDR2 YFSETQ. The chain's CDR3 is CASSLESGIGTGELFF. CDR3 coding DNA: TGCGCCAGCAGCTTGGAGTCAGGGATTGGGACCGGGGAGCTGTTTTTT.

In its sample, this clonotype was seen many times. V and J are TRBV9 and TRBJ2-7; the D is unclear. Germline CDR1 SGDLS, CDR2 YYNGEE. The CDR3 has 13 amino acids. V lost 0 bases and J lost 3, with 7 bases in between. This chain's CDR3 is CASSVEASYEQYF. The CDR3 nucleotides are TGTGCCAGCAGCGTAGAGGCGAGCTACGAGCAGTACTTC.